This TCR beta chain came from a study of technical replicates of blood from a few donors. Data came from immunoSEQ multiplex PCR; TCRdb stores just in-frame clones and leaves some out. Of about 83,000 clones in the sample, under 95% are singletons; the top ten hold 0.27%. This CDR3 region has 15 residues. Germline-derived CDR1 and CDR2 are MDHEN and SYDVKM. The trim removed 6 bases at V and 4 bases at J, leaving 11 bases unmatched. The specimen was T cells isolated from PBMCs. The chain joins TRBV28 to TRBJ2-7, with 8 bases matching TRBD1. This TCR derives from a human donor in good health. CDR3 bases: TGTGCCAGCAGGGGACCGGGACAGGTTCCTTACGAGCAGTACTTC. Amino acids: CASRGPGQVPYEQYF. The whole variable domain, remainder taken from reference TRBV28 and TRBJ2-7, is DVKVTQSSRYLVKRTGEKVFLECVQDMDHENMFWYRQDPGLGLRLIYFSYDVKMKEKGDIPEGYSVSREKKERFSLILESASTNQTSMYLCASRGPGQVPYEQYFGPGTRLTVT.